Each of the 4 T cell receptor beta chains below was sequenced from the same sample in a study of response to subunit inactivated influenza vaccine. MiXCR, applied by TCRdb to the RT-PCR reads, yields one record per CDR3 protein. The repertoire has roughly 500,000 distinct CDR3 sequences, about 25% of them found once; the top ten carry 1.5% to 2%. This material consisted of CD4+ T cells sorted from PBMCs, taken more than 4 days after vaccination. The source is a man in his fifties who received an inactivated influenza vaccine.

The chain carries TRBV20-1 and TRBJ2-5, with TRBD1 matching over 7 bases. J gave up 5 bases and V 5 bases, and 8 bases lay outside the gene matches. Germline V CDR1 and CDR2: DFQATT, SNEGSKA (reference sequence). This CDR3 has 13 residues. This CDR3 reads CSASPTGYETQYF. For the CDR3, the DNA is TGCAGTGCTTCTCCGACAGGGTATGAGACCCAGTACTTC.

The chain recombines TRBV28 with TRBJ2-1; D gene uncertain. V was clipped by 6 bases and J by 2 bases, with 17 bases between them. Germline V gene sequence: CDR1 MDHEN, CDR2 SYDVKM. The CDR3 contains 16 residues. As DNA, the CDR3 is TGTGCCAGCAGCCCTGGAGTATCTCCGCCCTACAATGAGCAGTTCTTC. Translation: CASSPGVSPPYNEQFF.

This clonotype was found many times. The V and J genes are TRBV5-1 and TRBJ2-5; the match to TRBD2 covers 8 bases. The CDR3 has 14 residues. Germline assignment: CDR1 SGHRS and CDR2 YFSETQ. V was pared by 5 bases and J by 3 bases, with 6 bases of the junction left unmatched. CDR3 coding DNA: TGCGCCAGCAGTCCCGGGACTAGTAAAGAGACCCAGTACTTC. This sequence encodes CASSPGTSKETQYF. Using reference TRBV5-1 and TRBJ2-5 for the parts outside the CDR3, the full variable domain is KAGVTQTPRYLIKTRGQQVTLSCSPISGHRSVSWYQQTPGQGLQFLFEYFSETQRNKGNFPGRFSGRQFSNSRSEMNVSTLELGDSALYLCASSPGTSKETQYFGPGTRLLVL.

The chain couples TRBV5-1 to TRBJ1-2, with 9 bases lining up with TRBD1. Trimming took 4 bases from V and 8 from J; bases not matched to a gene: 6. This CDR3 is 13 amino acids long. The germline gives CDR1 SGHRS, CDR2 YFSETQ. CDR3 amino acids: CASSPGQGKGYTF. The CDR3 DNA reads TGCGCCAGCAGCCCCGGACAGGGGAAGGGCTACACCTTC.